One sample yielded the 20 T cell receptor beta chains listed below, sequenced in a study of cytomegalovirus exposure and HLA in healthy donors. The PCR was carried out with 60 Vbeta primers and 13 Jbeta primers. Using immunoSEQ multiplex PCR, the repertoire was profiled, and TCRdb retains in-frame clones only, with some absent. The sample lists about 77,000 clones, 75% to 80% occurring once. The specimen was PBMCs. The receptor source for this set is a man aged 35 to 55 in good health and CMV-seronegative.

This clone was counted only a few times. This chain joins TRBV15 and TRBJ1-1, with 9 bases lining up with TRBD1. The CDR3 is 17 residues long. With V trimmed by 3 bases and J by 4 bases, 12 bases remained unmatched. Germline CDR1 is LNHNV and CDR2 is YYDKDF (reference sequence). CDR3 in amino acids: CATSSIRTGALVTEAFF. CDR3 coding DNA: TGTGCCACCAGCAGTATCCGGACAGGGGCCTTGGTCACTGAAGCTTTCTTT. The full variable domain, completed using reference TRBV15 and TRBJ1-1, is DAMVIQNPRYQVTQFGKPVTLSCSQTLNHNVMYWYQQKSSQAPKLLFHYYDKDFNNEADTPDNFQSRRPNTSFCFLDIRSPGLGDTAMYLCATSSIRTGALVTEAFFGQGTRLTVV.

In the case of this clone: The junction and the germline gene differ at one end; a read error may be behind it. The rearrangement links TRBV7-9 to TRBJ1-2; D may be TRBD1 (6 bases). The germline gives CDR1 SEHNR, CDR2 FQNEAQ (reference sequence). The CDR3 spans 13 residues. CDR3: CSSSLRDTHGYTF. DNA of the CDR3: TGTTCCAGCAGCTTAAGGGACACCCATGGCTACACCTTC. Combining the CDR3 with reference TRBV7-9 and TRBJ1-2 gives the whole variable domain DTGVSQNPRHKITKRGQNVTFRCDPISEHNRLYWYRQTLGQGPEFLTYFQNEAQLEKSRLLSDRFSAERPKGSFSTLEIQRTEQGDSAMYLCSSSLRDTHGYTFGSGTRLTVV.

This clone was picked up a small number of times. In nucleotides, the CDR3 is TGTGCCAGCAGCCAGAGAGGCGGTGCCTATGGCTACACCTTC. This encodes CASSQRGGAYGYTF. This chain connects TRBV7-2 to TRBJ1-2, with D unresolved. The germline CDR1 and CDR2 sequences are SGHTA and FQGNSA. The CDR3 has 14 residues. Trimming took 5 bases from V and 4 from J, leaving 14 bases between them.

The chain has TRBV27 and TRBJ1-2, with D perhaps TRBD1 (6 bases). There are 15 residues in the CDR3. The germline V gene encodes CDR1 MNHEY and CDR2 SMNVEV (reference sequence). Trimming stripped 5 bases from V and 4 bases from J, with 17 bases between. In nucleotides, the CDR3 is TGTGCCAGCAGTCCTGCCTGGACAGACGTCTATGGCTACACCTTC. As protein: CASSPAWTDVYGYTF.

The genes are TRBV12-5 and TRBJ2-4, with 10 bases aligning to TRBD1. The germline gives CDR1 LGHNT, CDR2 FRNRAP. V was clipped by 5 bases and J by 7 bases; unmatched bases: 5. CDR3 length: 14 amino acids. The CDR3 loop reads CASGTTGGLNIQYF. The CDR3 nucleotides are TGTGCTAGTGGTACGACAGGGGGCCTCAACATTCAGTACTTC.

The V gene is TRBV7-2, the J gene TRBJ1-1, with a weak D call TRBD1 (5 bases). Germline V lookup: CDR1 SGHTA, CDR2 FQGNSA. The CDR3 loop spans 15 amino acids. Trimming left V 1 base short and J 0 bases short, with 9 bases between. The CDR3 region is CASSLGGTLNTEAFF. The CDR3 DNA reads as TGTGCCAGCAGCTTAGGGGGGACTCTGAACACTGAAGCTTTCTTT.

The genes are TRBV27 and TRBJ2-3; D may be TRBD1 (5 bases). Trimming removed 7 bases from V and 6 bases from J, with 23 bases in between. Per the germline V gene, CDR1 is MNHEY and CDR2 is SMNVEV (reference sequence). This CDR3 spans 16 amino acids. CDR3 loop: CASIPLGQGLLDTQYF. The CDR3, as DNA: TGTGCCAGCATCCCTTTAGGGCAGGGTTTACTGGATACGCAGTATTTT.

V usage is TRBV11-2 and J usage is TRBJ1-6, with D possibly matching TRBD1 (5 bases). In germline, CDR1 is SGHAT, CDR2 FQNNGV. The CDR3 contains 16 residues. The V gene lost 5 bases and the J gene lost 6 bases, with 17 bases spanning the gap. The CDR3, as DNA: TGTGCCAGCAGCCATTCCCTTGGGGGGGGTAATTCACCCCTCCACTTT. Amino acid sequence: CASSHSLGGGNSPLHF.

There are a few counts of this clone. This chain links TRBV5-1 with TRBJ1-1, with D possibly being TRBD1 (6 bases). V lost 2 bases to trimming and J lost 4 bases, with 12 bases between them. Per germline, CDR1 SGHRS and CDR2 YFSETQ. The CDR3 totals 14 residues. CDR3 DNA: TGCGCCAGCAGCTTACAGGGTTTTGCCACTGAAGCTTTCTTT. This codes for CASSLQGFATEAFF.

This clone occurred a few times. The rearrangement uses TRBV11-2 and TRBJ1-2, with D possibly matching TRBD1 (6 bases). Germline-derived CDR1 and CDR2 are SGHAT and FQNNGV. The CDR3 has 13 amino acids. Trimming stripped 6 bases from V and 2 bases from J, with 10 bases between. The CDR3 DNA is TGTGCCAGCAGGCTAGGGGGAAACTATGGCTACACCTTC. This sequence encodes CASRLGGNYGYTF. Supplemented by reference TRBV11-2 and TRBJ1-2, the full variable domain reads EAGVAQSPRYKIIEKRQSVAFWCNPISGHATLYWYQQILGQGPKLLIQFQNNGVVDDSQLPKDRFSAERLKGVDSTLKIQPAKLEDSAVYLCASRLGGNYGYTFGSGTRLTVV.

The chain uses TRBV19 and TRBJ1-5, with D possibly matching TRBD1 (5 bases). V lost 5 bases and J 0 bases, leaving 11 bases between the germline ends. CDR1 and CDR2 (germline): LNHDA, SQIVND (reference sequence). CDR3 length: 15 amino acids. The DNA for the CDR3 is TGTGCCAGTAGTTTTCAGGGTATTAGCAATCAGCCCCAGCATTTT. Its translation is CASSFQGISNQPQHF.

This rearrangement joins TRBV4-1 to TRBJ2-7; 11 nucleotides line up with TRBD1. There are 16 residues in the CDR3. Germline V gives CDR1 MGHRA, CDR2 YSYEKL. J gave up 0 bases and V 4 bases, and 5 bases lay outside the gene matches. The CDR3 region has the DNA TGCGCCAGCAGCCCCGGACAGGGGGCCTACTCCTACGAGCAGTACTTC. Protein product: CASSPGQGAYSYEQYF.

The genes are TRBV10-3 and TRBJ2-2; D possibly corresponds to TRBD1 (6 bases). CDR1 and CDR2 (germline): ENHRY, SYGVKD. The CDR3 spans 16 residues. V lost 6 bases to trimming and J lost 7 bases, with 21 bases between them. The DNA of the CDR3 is TGTGCCATCAGCCAACGGGGACAAAGGGGTGGCGGGGAGCTGTTTTTT. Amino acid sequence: CAISQRGQRGGGELFF.

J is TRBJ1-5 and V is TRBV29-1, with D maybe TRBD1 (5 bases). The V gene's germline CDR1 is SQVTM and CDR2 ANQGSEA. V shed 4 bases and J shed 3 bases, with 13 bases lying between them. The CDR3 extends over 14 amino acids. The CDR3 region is CSVVQGGNNQPQHF. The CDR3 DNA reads TGCAGCGTTGTCCAGGGTGGGAACAATCAGCCCCAGCATTTT.

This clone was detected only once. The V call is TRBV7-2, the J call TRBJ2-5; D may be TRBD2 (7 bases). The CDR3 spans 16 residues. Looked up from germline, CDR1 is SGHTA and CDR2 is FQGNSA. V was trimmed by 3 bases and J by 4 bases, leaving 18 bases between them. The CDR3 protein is CASSFRVAGAGETQYF. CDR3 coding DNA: TGTGCCAGCAGCTTTCGGGTGGCGGGGGCAGGAGAGACCCAGTACTTC. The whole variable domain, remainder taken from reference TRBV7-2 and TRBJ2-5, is GAGVSQSPSNKVTEKGKDVELRCDPISGHTALYWYRQSLGQGLEFLIYFQGNSAPDKSGLPSDRFSAERTGGSVSTLTIQRTQQEDSAVYLCASSFRVAGAGETQYFGPGTRLLVL.

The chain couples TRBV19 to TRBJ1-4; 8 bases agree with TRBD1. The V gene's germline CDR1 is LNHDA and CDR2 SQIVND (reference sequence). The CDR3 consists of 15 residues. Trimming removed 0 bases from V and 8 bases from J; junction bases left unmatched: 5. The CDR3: CASSIDGQGGEKLFF. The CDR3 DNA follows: TGTGCCAGTAGTATAGACGGACAGGGAGGAGAAAAACTGTTTTTT.

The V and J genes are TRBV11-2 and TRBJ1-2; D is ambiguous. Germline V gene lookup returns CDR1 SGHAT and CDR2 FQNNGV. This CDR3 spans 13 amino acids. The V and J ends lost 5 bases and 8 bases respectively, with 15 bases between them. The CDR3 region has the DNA TGTGCCAGCAGCCGGACCCCCCGGGAGGGCTACACCTTC. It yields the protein CASSRTPREGYTF.

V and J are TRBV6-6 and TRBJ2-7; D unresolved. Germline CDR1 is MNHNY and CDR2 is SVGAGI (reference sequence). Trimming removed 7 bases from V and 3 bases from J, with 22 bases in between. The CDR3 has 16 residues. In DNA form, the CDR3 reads TGTGCCAGCAAAAGTAGTAACTCTCGTGATTTCTACGAGCAGTACTTC. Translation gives CASKSSNSRDFYEQYF.

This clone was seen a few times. The CDR3 loop reads CASSSTGGSYNEQFF. As DNA, the CDR3 is TGTGCCAGCAGCTCGACAGGGGGTTCCTACAATGAGCAGTTCTTC. This chain links TRBV11-2 with TRBJ2-1; 9 bases align to TRBD1. The V and J ends lost 4 bases and 1 base, in that order; junction bases with no gene match: 2. The CDR3 extends over 15 amino acids. CDR1 and CDR2 from the germline V gene are SGHAT and FQNNGV. Based on the CDR3 plus reference TRBV11-2 and TRBJ2-1, the full variable domain is EAGVAQSPRYKIIEKRQSVAFWCNPISGHATLYWYQQILGQGPKLLIQFQNNGVVDDSQLPKDRFSAERLKGVDSTLKIQPAKLEDSAVYLCASSSTGGSYNEQFFGPGTRLTVL.

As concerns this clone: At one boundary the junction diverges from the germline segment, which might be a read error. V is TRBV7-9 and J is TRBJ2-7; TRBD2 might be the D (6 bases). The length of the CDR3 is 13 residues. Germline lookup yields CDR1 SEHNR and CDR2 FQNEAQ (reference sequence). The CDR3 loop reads CSSSSGRSYEQYF. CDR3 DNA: TGTTCCAGCAGCTCCGGGAGATCCTACGAGCAGTACTTC.